Presented here are 4 T cell receptor beta chains from one specimen sequenced in a study. Sequenced by immunoSEQ multiplex PCR; TCRdb stores in-frame clones only, minus some. The table has about 50,000 clones, 90% to 95% seen once. Sequencing was done on a sample of PBMCs. The receptors derive from a man aged 40-49 years with rheumatoid arthritis.

This chain connects TRBV29-1 to TRBJ2-7; 10 bases match TRBD2. Germline V gene data show CDR1 as SQVTM and CDR2 as ANQGSEA. The CDR3 sequence is 14 residues long. V shed 7 bases and J 1 base; nucleotides not matched to a gene: 7. The DNA for the CDR3 is TGCAGCGCCCGGACTAGCGGTTTTTCCTACGAGCAGTACTTC. It translates to CSARTSGFSYEQYF.

V is TRBV5-1 and J is TRBJ2-7; D remains ambiguous. With 0 bases removed from V and 3 bases from J, the gap between germline ends came to 7 bases. Germline V gene sequence: CDR1 SGHRS, CDR2 YFSETQ. This CDR3 spans 13 amino acids. The CDR3 reads CASSLEGFYEQYF. The CDR3, as DNA: TGCGCCAGCAGCTTGGAGGGATTCTACGAGCAGTACTTC.

The chain carries TRBV5-4 and TRBJ2-2; D assignment may be TRBD1 or TRBD2 (5 bases each). Germline V gene lookup returns CDR1 SGHNT and CDR2 YYREEE (reference sequence). This CDR3 spans 15 amino acids. The V and J ends lost 4 bases and 2 bases respectively, with 12 bases between them. This CDR3 reads CASSAGALNTGELFF. The CDR3, as DNA: TGTGCCAGCAGCGCCGGGGCCCTCAACACCGGGGAGCTGTTTTTT.

As DNA, the CDR3 is TGTGCCAGCAGCTTAGGCGTTAGCTCCTACGAGCAGTACTTC. Translation: CASSLGVSSYEQYF. V and J are TRBV7-8 and TRBJ2-7, with D unclear. CDR3 length equals 14 residues. Trimming stripped 1 base from V and 0 bases from J, with 7 bases between. Germline assignment: CDR1 SGHVS and CDR2 FQNEAQ.